The 17 T cell receptor beta chains reported below all come from one sample, sequenced in a study of T cells in Graves' hyperthyroidism and ophthalmopathy. RNA transcripts gave rise to amplified TCR beta CDR3 regions. A first-round RT-PCR of the TCR CDR3 used the HTBI primer set. Each CDR3 protein is one row after TCRdb ran MiXCR on the multiplex PCR reads. Here the sample spans about 290,000 distinct CDR3 sequences, 13% being singletons. The sequenced material came from blood. Source of these receptors: a woman aged 25 to 45 with Graves' hyperthyroidism that later progressed to Graves' ophthalmopathy.

This clonotype was seen ten or more times. The rearrangement uses TRBV29-1 and TRBJ2-4; 9 positions agree with TRBD2. Looked up from germline, CDR1 is SQVTM and CDR2 is ANQGSEA. There are 15 residues in the CDR3. V shed 6 bases and J 3 bases; nucleotides not matched to a gene: 9. The CDR3 protein is CSVWVAGDVKNIQYF. CDR3 DNA sequence: TGCAGCGTGTGGGTAGCGGGAGACGTCAAAAACATTCAGTACTTC.

This clonotype appeared many times. The chain uses TRBV4-3 and TRBJ2-7; D is perhaps TRBD1 or TRBD2 (5 bases each). Trimming took off 3 bases at V and 2 bases at J, with 11 bases between the two ends. CDR1 is LGHNA and CDR2 is YSLEER in the germline V gene. There are 14 residues in the CDR3. The CDR3 loop is CASSHSRGTYEQYF. In nucleotides, the CDR3 is TGCGCCAGCAGCCATTCGAGGGGAACCTACGAGCAGTACTTC.

This clonotype was observed at least ten times. J is TRBJ1-2 and V is TRBV28, with D perhaps TRBD1 (6 bases). Germline V gives CDR1 MDHEN, CDR2 SYDVKM. The CDR3 is 14 amino acids. V dropped 7 bases and J dropped 10 bases, with 22 bases sitting between them. The CDR3 DNA reads as TGTGCCAGCACCAATTTGGGGGGGGCCTCCTCCTACACCTTC. This codes for CASTNLGGASSYTF.

This clonotype has ten or more counts. The V call is TRBV7-9, the J call TRBJ2-3; no reliable D call. The CDR3 is 14 residues long. Trimming took off 5 bases at V and 4 bases at J, with 13 bases between the two ends. Looked up from germline, CDR1 is SEHNR and CDR2 is FQNEAQ (reference sequence). CDR3 amino acids: CASSLLLGADTQYF. The DNA for the CDR3 is TGTGCCAGCAGCCTTCTTCTCGGTGCAGATACGCAGTATTTT.

In its sample, this clonotype was seen many times. The genes are TRBV29-1 and TRBJ1-5; TRBD1 might be the D (5 bases). Trimming stripped 5 bases from V and 1 base from J, with 9 bases between. CDR1 is SQVTM and CDR2 is ANQGSEA in the germline V gene. The CDR3 extends over 13 amino acids. The CDR3 loop reads CSVWGGSNQPQHF. The DNA of the CDR3 is TGCAGCGTTTGGGGCGGGAGCAATCAGCCCCAGCATTTT.

The J gene is TRBJ2-5, the V gene TRBV4-1, with 7 bases that match TRBD1. This CDR3 comprises 13 residues. Per germline, CDR1 MGHRA and CDR2 YSYEKL. J lost 2 bases, V lost 3 bases, and 0 bases had no gene match. Written as DNA, the CDR3 is TGCGCCAGCAGCCAGGACAGGCAAGAGACCCAGTACTTC. Protein sequence: CASSQDRQETQYF.

Many counts were recorded for this clonotype. The chain is built from TRBV5-6 and TRBJ2-1; unclear D gene. Trimming took 3 bases from V and 10 from J, leaving 11 bases between them. Germline loops: CDR1 SGHDT, CDR2 YYEEEE. CDR3 length: 12 amino acids. CDR3 DNA sequence: TGTGCCAGCAGCTCGACCGGGTCCGAGCAGTTCTTC. Protein: CASSSTGSEQFF. The variable domain in full, completed from reference TRBV5-6 and TRBJ2-1, reads DAGVTQSPTHLIKTRGQQVTLRCSPKSGHDTVSWYQQALGQGPQFIFQYYEEEERQRGNFPDRFSGHQFPNYSSELNVNALLLGDSALYLCASSSTGSEQFFGPGTRLTVL.

This clonotype was counted ten times or more. The V call is TRBV6-2 or TRBV6-3, the J call TRBJ2-2; D gene uncertain. Germline CDR1 MNHEY, CDR2 SVGEGT. Trimming left V 2 bases short and J 0 bases short, with 13 bases between. The CDR3 length is 17 residues. CDR3 loop: CASSYVIKRTNTGELFF. CDR3 nucleotide sequence: TGTGCCAGCAGTTACGTTATTAAGCGCACGAACACCGGGGAGCTGTTTTTT.

In its sample, this clonotype was seen a few times. The V gene is TRBV5-6, the J gene TRBJ2-5, with 10 bases matching TRBD2. This CDR3 spans 14 amino acids. Germline V gene sequence: CDR1 SGHDT, CDR2 YYEEEE. With 4 bases clipped from V and 4 bases from J, the junction kept 4 bases outside the gene matches. The chain's CDR3 is CASSRTSGSETQYF. CDR3 bases: TGTGCCAGCAGCCGGACTAGCGGTTCAGAGACCCAGTACTTC.

This clonotype has at least ten counts. V and J are TRBV4-2 and TRBJ1-3; D perhaps matches TRBD1 (5 bases). Germline V gene lookup returns CDR1 LGHNA and CDR2 YNFKEQ. The germline V and J ends were trimmed by 5 bases and 0 bases, with 11 bases remaining between them. The CDR3 sequence is 15 residues long. The CDR3 DNA reads as TGTGCCAGCAGCGGGACTTATCTCTCTGGAAACACCATATATTTT. Translation: CASSGTYLSGNTIYF.

The chain recombines TRBV6-5 with TRBJ1-2; unclear D gene. Germline V gene data show CDR1 as MNHEY and CDR2 as SVGAGI. The CDR3 loop spans 13 amino acids. The ends were cut back, 2 bases at V and 2 bases at J, with 6 bases in the middle. In DNA, the CDR3 is TGTGCCAGCAGTTACGGGTTGAACTATGGCTACACCTTC. It is translated as CASSYGLNYGYTF.

This clonotype was seen at least ten times. The chain uses TRBV6-5 and TRBJ2-3; 8 bases map to TRBD2. The CDR3 sequence is 17 residues long. From germline, CDR1 is MNHEY and CDR2 SVGAGI. The J segment lost 5 bases and the V segment lost 0 bases, leaving 10 bases of the junction unmatched. CDR3 residues: CASSYSAASGSKDTQYF. The CDR3 nucleotides read TGTGCCAGCAGTTACTCAGCTGCTAGCGGGTCCAAAGATACGCAGTATTTT.

This clonotype was detected ten times or more. CDR3 region: CASSGTAFNQPQHF. CDR3 DNA sequence: TGTGCCAGCAGTGGGACAGCATTCAATCAGCCCCAGCATTTT. The chain links TRBV28 to TRBJ1-5; 7 bases are shared with TRBD1. In germline, CDR1 is MDHEN, CDR2 SYDVKM. There are 14 residues in the CDR3. Trimming cost V 5 bases and J 3 bases; bases outside gene matches: 4.

The rearrangement joins TRBV9 to TRBJ1-3; D is uncertain. In germline, CDR1 is SGDLS, CDR2 YYNGEE. The CDR3 contains 14 residues. V lost 0 bases, J lost 5 bases, and 9 bases lay in between. The CDR3 coding sequence is TGTGCCAGCAGCGTAGCAATCGGTCGAAACACCATATATTTT. Its protein is CASSVAIGRNTIYF.

At least ten counts were recorded for this clonotype. CDR3 coding DNA: TGTGCCAGCACCAGGGTTTCTGGGGCCAACGTCCTGACTTTC. Amino acids: CASTRVSGANVLTF. The chain is built from TRBV7-2 and TRBJ2-6, with D maybe TRBD1 (5 bases). Germline CDR1 reads SGHTA; CDR2 reads FQGNSA. V shed 7 bases and J shed 1 base, with 8 bases lying between them. This CDR3 comprises 14 residues.

A remark on this clonotype: A junction boundary mismatches the germline segment, possibly from a read error. V usage is TRBV28 and J usage is TRBJ2-1; 13 positions agree with TRBD2. CDR3 length: 16 amino acids. Per the germline V gene, CDR1 is MDHEN and CDR2 is SYDVKM. The CDR3 nucleotides read TGTGCCAGCAGTTCCTCCGGGACTAGCGGGATTAATGAGCAGCTCTTC. Translating gives CASSSSGTSGINEQLF.

V is TRBV20-1 and J is TRBJ2-3; 7 nucleotides match TRBD2. Germline V gives CDR1 DFQATT, CDR2 SNEGSKA (reference sequence). The CDR3 is 13 residues long. The ends lost 2 bases at V and 3 bases at J; junction bases unmatched: 2. The CDR3 coding sequence is TGCAGTGCTAGACGGCGGGAGACAGATACGCAGTATTTT. It codes for CSARRRETDTQYF.